Below, 12 T cell receptor beta chains from the same sample are listed, as sequenced in a study of T cells in Graves' hyperthyroidism and ophthalmopathy. The TCR beta CDR3 regions underwent amplification using RNA transcripts as the source. In the first-round RT-PCR of the TCR CDR3, the HTBI primer set was used. TCRdb independently ran MiXCR on the multiplex PCR reads; one entry per CDR3 protein. This table holds approximately 400,000 distinct CDR3 sequences, roughly 13% found once. Input material: blood. The receptor set was obtained from a man aged 45 to 65 with Graves' ophthalmopathy.

The V gene is TRBV19, the J gene TRBJ2-3; 10 positions match TRBD2. CDR1 and CDR2 (germline): LNHDA, SQIVND (reference sequence). This CDR3 is built from 15 residues. V lost 5 bases and J lost 4; bases outside the gene matches: 6. CDR3 in DNA: TGTGCCAGTAGTGAAGCGGGAGGGCTGGCAGATACGCAGTATTTT. Translated, it gives CASSEAGGLADTQYF.

The chain couples TRBV6-1 to TRBJ1-2; D may be TRBD1 (6 bases). The CDR3 is 12 residues long. Per the germline V gene, CDR1 is MNHNS and CDR2 is SASEGT. The germline V and J ends were trimmed by 8 bases and 13 bases, with 20 bases remaining between them. The CDR3: CASDDGTLFSTF. The CDR3 coding sequence is TGTGCCAGCGACGACGGGACACTCTTCTCCACCTTC.

This clonotype was observed many times. V usage is TRBV6-1 and J usage is TRBJ1-1; D unclear. V gave up 7 bases and J gave up 7 bases, with 22 bases separating them. CDR1 is MNHNS, CDR2 SASEGT, per germline. The CDR3 spans 15 residues. The CDR3 loop is CASTPEGHRSDEAFF. CDR3 coding DNA: TGTGCCAGCACCCCAGAGGGCCACCGATCCGATGAAGCTTTCTTT.

The table lists this clonotype with a few counts. The rearrangement uses TRBV13 and TRBJ1-5; D not resolved. Germline V lookup: CDR1 PRHDT, CDR2 FYEKMQ (reference sequence). The CDR3 is 14 residues long. V was pared by 5 bases and J by 1 base, with 9 bases between. Written as DNA, the CDR3 is TGTGCCAGCAGCCGGGGATGGAGCAATCAGCCCCAGCATTTT. Encoded protein: CASSRGWSNQPQHF.

The rearrangement links TRBV3-1 to TRBJ2-1; 11 positions agree with TRBD2. V dropped 1 base and J dropped 7; count of bases not matched to a gene: 3. CDR1 and CDR2 (germline): LGHDT, YNNKEL (reference sequence). There are 15 residues in the CDR3. The CDR3 region is CASSQAASGRNEQFF. The CDR3 region has the DNA TGTGCCAGCAGCCAAGCGGCTAGCGGGAGGAATGAGCAGTTCTTC.

Points on this clonotype: This clone may be a read error of a much larger clone one base away. V usage is TRBV6-1 and J usage is TRBJ2-2; D uncertain. The CDR3 covers 18 residues. The germline gives CDR1 MNHNS, CDR2 SASEGT. With 0 bases removed from V and 6 bases from J, the gap between germline ends came to 20 bases. The CDR3 protein is CASSEALILVGVSGELFF. CDR3 nucleotides: TGTGCCAGCAGTGAAGCACTTATTCTCGTTGGGGTATCCGGGGAGCTGTTTTTT.

As concerns this clonotype: This may be a read error, as it is one base from a much larger clone. The rearrangement uses TRBV28 and TRBJ2-3, with no clear D. Germline lookup yields CDR1 MDHEN and CDR2 SYDVKM. The CDR3 spans 15 residues. The germline V and J ends were trimmed by 9 bases and 0 bases, with 16 bases remaining between them. The CDR3 nucleotides are TGTGCCAGTCCCACTTTTCTGGGTAGCACAGATACGCAGTATTTT. Encoded protein: CASPTFLGSTDTQYF.

Concerning this clonotype itself: A much more abundant neighbour one base away suggests this may be a read error. The chain recombines TRBV27 with TRBJ2-5; weak D call: TRBD2 (6 bases). Trimming pared 11 bases from V and 4 bases from J, leaving 14 bases between. The CDR3 totals 12 residues. The V gene's germline CDR1 is MNHEY and CDR2 SMNVEV (reference sequence). CDR3 protein: CAGTGAGETQYF. The CDR3 coding sequence is TGTGCCGGCACCGGAGCGGGAGAGACCCAGTACTTC.

This clonotype was detected ten times or more. The genes are TRBV5-1 and TRBJ2-7; 11 bases are shared with TRBD2. The CDR3 runs 15 residues. Germline-derived CDR1 and CDR2 are SGHRS and YFSETQ. The V segment lost 4 bases and the J segment 0 bases; nucleotides outside the gene matches: 3. The CDR3 protein is CASSITSGSSYEQYF. In nucleotides, the CDR3 is TGCGCCAGCAGCATCACTAGCGGGAGCTCCTACGAGCAGTACTTC.

This clonotype was counted at least ten times. The genes are TRBV12-3 or TRBV12-4 and TRBJ2-7; TRBD1 aligns across 7 bases. The CDR3 extends over 14 amino acids. After removal of 1 base from V and 5 bases from J, the junction contained 5 bases not matched to a gene. DNA of the CDR3: TGTGCCAGCAGTTTAGGTTACAGGGGACACGAGCAGTACTTC. The encoded protein is CASSLGYRGHEQYF.

This clonotype was found many times. The rearrangement links TRBV20-1 to TRBJ2-3; a possible D gene is TRBD2 (6 bases). The germline gives CDR1 DFQATT, CDR2 SNEGSKA (reference sequence). This CDR3 has 14 amino acids. V shed 0 bases and J shed 7 bases, with 14 bases lying between them. The CDR3 loop reads CSAREAAGGNTQYF. The CDR3 DNA is TGCAGTGCTAGAGAGGCCGCGGGCGGGAATACGCAGTATTTT.

The table lists this clonotype with a few counts. The V and J genes are TRBV4-1 and TRBJ1-4; D might be TRBD1 (5 bases). Trimming removed 3 bases at V and 10 bases at J, with 15 bases between. CDR1 is MGHRA and CDR2 is YSYEKL in the germline V gene. The CDR3 sequence is 14 residues long. CDR3 in DNA: TGCGCCAGCAGCCAGGTTGGGGACGGCGTAAAACTGTTTTTT. Translated: CASSQVGDGVKLFF.